This entry features one T cell receptor beta chain sequence. Its antigen is undetermined. This entry belongs to a study of cytomegalovirus exposure and HLA in healthy donors. The primer mix had 60 Vbeta and 13 Jbeta primers. The protocol was immunoSEQ multiplex PCR, while the TCRdb copy is restricted to in-frame clones and leaves out a portion. The table lists 150,000 or so clones, with 2.2% in the top ten. Whole-study results and caveats: Certain indistinguishable V segments, among them TRBV6-2 and TRBV6-3, were excluded.

This CDR3 comprises 14 residues. Looked up from germline, CDR1 is MNHEY and CDR2 is SVGAGI. V shed 0 bases and J shed 1 base, with 7 bases lying between them. The source material was PBMCs. The V and J genes are TRBV6-5 and TRBJ2-7; tentatively, D is TRBD2 (5 bases). The sequence was collected from a young woman in good health and CMV-seronegative. CDR3 coding DNA: TGTGCCAGCAGTTACTCGAGCGGTTCCTACGAGCAGTACTTC. It is translated as CASSYSSGSYEQYF.